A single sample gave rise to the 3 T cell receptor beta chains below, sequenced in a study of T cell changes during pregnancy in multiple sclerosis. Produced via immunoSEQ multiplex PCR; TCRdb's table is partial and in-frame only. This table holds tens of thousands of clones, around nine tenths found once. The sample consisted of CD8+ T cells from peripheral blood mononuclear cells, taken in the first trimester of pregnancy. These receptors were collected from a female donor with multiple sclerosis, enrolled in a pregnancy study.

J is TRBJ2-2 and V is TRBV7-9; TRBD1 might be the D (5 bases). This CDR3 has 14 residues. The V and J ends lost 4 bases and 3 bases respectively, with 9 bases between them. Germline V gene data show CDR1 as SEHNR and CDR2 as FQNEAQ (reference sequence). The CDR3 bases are TGTGCCAGCAGCTCGGACACCCACACCGGGGAGCTGTTTTTT. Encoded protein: CASSSDTHTGELFF.

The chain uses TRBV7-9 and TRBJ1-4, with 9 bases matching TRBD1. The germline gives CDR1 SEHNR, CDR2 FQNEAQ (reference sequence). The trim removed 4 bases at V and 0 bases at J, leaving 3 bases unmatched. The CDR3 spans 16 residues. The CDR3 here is CASSSGQGTTNEKLFF. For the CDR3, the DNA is TGTGCCAGCAGCTCCGGACAGGGGACAACTAATGAAAAACTGTTTTTT.

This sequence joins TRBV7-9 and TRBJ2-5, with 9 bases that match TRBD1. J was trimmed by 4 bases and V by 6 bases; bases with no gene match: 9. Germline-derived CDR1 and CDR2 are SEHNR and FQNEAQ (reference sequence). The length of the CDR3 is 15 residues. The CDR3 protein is CASSSLMTGGETQYF. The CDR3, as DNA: TGTGCCAGCAGTTCACTCATGACAGGGGGAGAGACCCAGTACTTC.